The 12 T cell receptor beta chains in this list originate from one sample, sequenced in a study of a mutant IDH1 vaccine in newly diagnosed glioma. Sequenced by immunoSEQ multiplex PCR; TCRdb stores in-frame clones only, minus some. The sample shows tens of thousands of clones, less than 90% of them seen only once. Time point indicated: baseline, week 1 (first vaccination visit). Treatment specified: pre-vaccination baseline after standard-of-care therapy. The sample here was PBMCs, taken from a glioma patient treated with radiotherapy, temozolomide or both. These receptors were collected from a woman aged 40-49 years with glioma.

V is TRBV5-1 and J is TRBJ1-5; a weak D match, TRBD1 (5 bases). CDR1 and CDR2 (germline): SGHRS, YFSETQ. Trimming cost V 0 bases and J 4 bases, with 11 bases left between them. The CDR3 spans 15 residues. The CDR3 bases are TGCGCCAGCAGCTTGGGTGGGGCAGTTAATCAGCCCCAGCATTTT. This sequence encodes CASSLGGAVNQPQHF.

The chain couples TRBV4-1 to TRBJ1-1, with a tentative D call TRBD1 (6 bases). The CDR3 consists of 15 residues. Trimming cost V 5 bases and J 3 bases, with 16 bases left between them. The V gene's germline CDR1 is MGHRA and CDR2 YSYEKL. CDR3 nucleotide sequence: TGCGCCAGCAGCTTTCACAGGGACTTGGACACTGAAGCTTTCTTT. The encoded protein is CASSFHRDLDTEAFF.

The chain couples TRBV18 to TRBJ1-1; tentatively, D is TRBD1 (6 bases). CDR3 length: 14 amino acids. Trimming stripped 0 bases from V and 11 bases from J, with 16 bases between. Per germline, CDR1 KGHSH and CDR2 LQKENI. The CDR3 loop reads CASSPPPQGRGAFF. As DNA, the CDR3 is TGTGCCAGCTCACCACCGCCACAGGGACGGGGGGCTTTCTTT.

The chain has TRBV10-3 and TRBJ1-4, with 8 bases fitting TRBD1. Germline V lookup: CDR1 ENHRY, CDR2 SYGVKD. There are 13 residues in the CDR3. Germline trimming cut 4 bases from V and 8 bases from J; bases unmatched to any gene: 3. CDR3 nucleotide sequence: TGTGCCATCAGTGGGACAGGGTGGGAAAAACTGTTTTTT. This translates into CAISGTGWEKLFF.

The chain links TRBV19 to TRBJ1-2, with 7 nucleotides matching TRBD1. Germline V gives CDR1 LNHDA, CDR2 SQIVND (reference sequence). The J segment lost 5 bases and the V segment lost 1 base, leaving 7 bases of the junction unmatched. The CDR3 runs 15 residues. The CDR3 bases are TGTGCCAGTAGTATAGCAAACAGCAGGGGGTATGGCTACACCTTC. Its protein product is CASSIANSRGYGYTF.

CDR3 bases: TGTGCCAGCAGTCAATCCATACAGGGGCGGATCGAAAAACTGTTTTTT. It encodes CASSQSIQGRIEKLFF. The genes are TRBV25-1 and TRBJ1-4; 7 nucleotides match TRBD1. CDR1 and CDR2 (germline): MGHDK, SYGVNS. V dropped 5 bases and J dropped 8; count of bases not matched to a gene: 14. CDR3 length equals 16 residues.

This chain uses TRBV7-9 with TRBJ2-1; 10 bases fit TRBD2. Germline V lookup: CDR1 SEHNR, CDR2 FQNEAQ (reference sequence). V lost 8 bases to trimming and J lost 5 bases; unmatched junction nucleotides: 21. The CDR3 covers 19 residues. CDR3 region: CASSKRTGLAGVYDNEQFF. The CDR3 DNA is TGTGCCAGCTCAAAACGGACAGGTCTAGCGGGAGTCTATGACAATGAGCAGTTCTTC.

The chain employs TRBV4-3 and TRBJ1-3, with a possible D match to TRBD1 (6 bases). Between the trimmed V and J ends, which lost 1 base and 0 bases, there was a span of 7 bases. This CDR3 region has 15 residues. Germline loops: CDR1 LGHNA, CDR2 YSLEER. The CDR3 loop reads CASSQGTASGNTIYF. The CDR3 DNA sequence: TGCGCCAGCAGCCAAGGGACAGCCTCTGGAAACACCATATATTTT.

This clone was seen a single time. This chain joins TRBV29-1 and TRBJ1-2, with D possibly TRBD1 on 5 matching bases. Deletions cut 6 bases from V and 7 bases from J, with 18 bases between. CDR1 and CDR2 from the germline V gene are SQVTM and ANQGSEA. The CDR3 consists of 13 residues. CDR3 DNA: TGCAGCGTCCCCTCCAGAGGGGCCGTTGGCTACACCTTC. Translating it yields CSVPSRGAVGYTF. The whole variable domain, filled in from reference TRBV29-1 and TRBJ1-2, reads SAVISQKPSRDICQRGTSLTIQCQVDSQVTMMFWYRQQPGQSLTLIATANQGSEATYESGFVIDKFPISRPNLTFSTLTVSNMSPEDSSIYLCSVPSRGAVGYTFGSGTRLTVV.

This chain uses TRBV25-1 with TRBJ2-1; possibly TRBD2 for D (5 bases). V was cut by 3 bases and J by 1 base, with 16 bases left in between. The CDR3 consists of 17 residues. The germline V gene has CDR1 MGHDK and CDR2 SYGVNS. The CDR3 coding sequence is TGTGCCAGCAGTGACTCATTTCTCGGGGTTTCCTACAATGAGCAGTTCTTC. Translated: CASSDSFLGVSYNEQFF.

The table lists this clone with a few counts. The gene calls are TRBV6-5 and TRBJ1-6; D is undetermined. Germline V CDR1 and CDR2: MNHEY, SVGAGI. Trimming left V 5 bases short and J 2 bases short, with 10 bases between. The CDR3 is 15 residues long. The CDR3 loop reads CASSGFTAYNSPLHF. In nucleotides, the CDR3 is TGTGCCAGCAGTGGATTCACAGCCTATAATTCACCCCTCCACTTT.

CDR3 coding DNA: TGTGCCAGCAGTTACTCGGTATTCACAGATACGCAGTATTTT. This gives the protein CASSYSVFTDTQYF. The chain links TRBV6-6 to TRBJ2-3; D ambiguous. Trimming removed 0 bases from V and 2 bases from J, with 6 bases in between. Germline-derived CDR1 and CDR2 are MNHNY and SVGAGI (reference sequence). This CDR3 region has 14 residues.